The 8 T cell receptor beta chains below were found in one sample sequenced in a study of cytomegalovirus exposure and HLA in healthy donors. Researchers ran the PCR with 60 Vbeta and 13 Jbeta primers. Clones were read by immunoSEQ multiplex PCR, and TCRdb kept only the in-frame ones, dropping some. The table lists fewer than 200,000 clones, 65% to 90% of them singletons. What was sequenced was PBMCs. All receptors derive from a man aged 50-60 years in good health and CMV-seropositive.

This chain joins TRBV4-3 and TRBJ2-5, with D possibly TRBD2 on 5 matching bases. The CDR3 extends over 13 amino acids. Trimming shortened V by 1 base and J by 4 bases, and 7 bases separated the two germline ends. Germline V gene lookup returns CDR1 LGHNA and CDR2 YSLEER. CDR3 DNA: TGCGCCAGCAGCCAAGGCGAGGGAGAGACCCAGTACTTC. It specifies CASSQGEGETQYF.

The rearrangement links TRBV6-6 to TRBJ1-1, with TRBD1 as a possible D gene (6 bases). Trimming stripped 6 bases from V and 0 bases from J, with 11 bases between. The germline gives CDR1 MNHNY, CDR2 SVGAGI (reference sequence). The length of the CDR3 is 14 residues. CDR3 sequence reads: CASSLNRVNTEAFF. The CDR3 coding sequence is TGTGCCAGCAGCCTAAACAGGGTGAACACTGAAGCTTTCTTT.

This CDR3 is CASRFSRQGQPQHF. DNA for the CDR3: TGTGCCAGCCGCTTTTCGCGTCAGGGTCAGCCCCAGCATTTT. The chain couples TRBV6-1 to TRBJ1-5; D possibly corresponds to TRBD1 (5 bases). The CDR3 is 14 amino acids. Germline CDR1 and CDR2: MNHNS and SASEGT. Deletions cut 8 bases from V and 6 bases from J, with 17 bases between.

This clone was picked up a small number of times. The rearrangement links TRBV7-3 to TRBJ1-3, with D unresolved. Germline values: CDR1 SGHTA, CDR2 FQGTGA. Trimming took 2 bases from V and 0 from J, leaving 11 bases between them. The length of the CDR3 is 16 residues. The CDR3 reads CASSLANIYSGNTIYF. CDR3 coding DNA: TGTGCCAGCAGCTTAGCCAATATCTACTCTGGAAACACCATATATTTT.

As concerns this clone: At the DNA level, this CDR3 is encoded by other sequences in the same sample as well. The chain carries TRBV7-9 and TRBJ1-1; a weak D match, TRBD1 (5 bases). V dropped 2 bases and J dropped 1 base, with 5 bases sitting between them. This CDR3 has 13 residues. Germline lookup yields CDR1 SEHNR and CDR2 FQNEAQ (reference sequence). CDR3 sequence (DNA): TGTGCCAGCAGCTTAACAGGGAACACTGAAGCTTTCTTT. Protein: CASSLTGNTEAFF.

The V gene is TRBV28, the J gene TRBJ1-1; tentative D call: TRBD1 (6 bases). Germline loops: CDR1 MDHEN, CDR2 SYDVKM. This CDR3 region has 14 residues. Trimming pared 5 bases from V and 0 bases from J, leaving 10 bases between. Here the CDR3 reads CASSGGGLNTEAFF. The CDR3 DNA reads as TGTGCCAGCAGTGGGGGGGGCCTGAACACTGAAGCTTTCTTT.

This clone was counted a few times. The genes are TRBV7-8 and TRBJ1-6; perhaps TRBD1 as D (5 bases). The CDR3 covers 15 residues. Germline loops: CDR1 SGHVS, CDR2 FQNEAQ. V was pared by 1 base and J by 9 bases, with 13 bases between. CDR3: CASSLDVRRGSPLHF. In nucleotides, the CDR3 is TGTGCCAGCAGCTTAGACGTCCGAAGGGGTTCACCCCTCCACTTT.

The chain uses TRBV7-8 and TRBJ1-2, with 9 bases aligning to TRBD1. V lost 0 bases, J lost 2 bases, and 10 bases stayed unmatched. The CDR3 covers 18 residues. Germline-derived CDR1 and CDR2 are SGHVS and FQNEAQ. CDR3 amino acids: CASSLALGRGQGNYGYTF. CDR3 nucleotides: TGTGCCAGCAGCTTAGCGTTGGGACGGGGACAGGGAAACTATGGCTACACCTTC. Complete variable domain (other parts from reference TRBV7-8 and TRBJ1-2): GAGVSQSPRYKVAKRGQDVALRCDPISGHVSLFWYQQALGQGPEFLTYFQNEAQLDKSGLPSDRFFAERPEGSVSTLKIQRTQQEDSAVYLCASSLALGRGQGNYGYTFGSGTRLTVV.